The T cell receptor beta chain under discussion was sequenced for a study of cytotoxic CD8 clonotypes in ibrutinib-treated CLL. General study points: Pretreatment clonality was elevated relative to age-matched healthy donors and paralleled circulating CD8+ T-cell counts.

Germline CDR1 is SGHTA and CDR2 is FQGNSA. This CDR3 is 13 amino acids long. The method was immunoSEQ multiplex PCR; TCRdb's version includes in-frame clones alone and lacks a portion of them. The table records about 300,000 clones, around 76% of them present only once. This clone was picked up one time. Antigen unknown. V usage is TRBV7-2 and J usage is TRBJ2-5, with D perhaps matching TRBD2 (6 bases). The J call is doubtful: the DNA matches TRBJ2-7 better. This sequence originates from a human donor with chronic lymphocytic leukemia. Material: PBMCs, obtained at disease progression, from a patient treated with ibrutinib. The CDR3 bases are TGTGCCAGCAGGTCGCGGGGTTCCTACGAGCAGTACTTC. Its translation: CASRSRGSYEQYF.